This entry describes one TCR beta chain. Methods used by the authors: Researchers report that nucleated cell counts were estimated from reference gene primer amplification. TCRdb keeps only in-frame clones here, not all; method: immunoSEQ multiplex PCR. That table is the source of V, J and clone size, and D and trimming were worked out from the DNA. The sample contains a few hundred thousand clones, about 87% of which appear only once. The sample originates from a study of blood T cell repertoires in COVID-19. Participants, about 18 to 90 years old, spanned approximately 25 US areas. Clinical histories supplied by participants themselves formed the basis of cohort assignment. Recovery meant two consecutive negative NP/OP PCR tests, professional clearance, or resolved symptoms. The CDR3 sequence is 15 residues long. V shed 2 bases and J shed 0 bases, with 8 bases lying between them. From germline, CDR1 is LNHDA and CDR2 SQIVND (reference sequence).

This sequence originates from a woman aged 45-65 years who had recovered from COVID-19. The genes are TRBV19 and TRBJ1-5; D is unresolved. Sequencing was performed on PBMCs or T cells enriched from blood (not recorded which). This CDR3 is CASSIRGTSNQPQHF. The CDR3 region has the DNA TGTGCCAGTAGTATACGGGGAACTAGCAATCAGCCCCAGCATTTT.